This T cell receptor (beta chain) was observed in a study of shared clonotypes between healthy human individuals. The assay was immunoSEQ multiplex PCR, and TCRdb's table has in-frame clones only and misses some. Here the sample spans roughly 2 million clones, approximately 96% being singletons. This CDR3 has 17 residues. V was trimmed by 4 bases and J by 0 bases, leaving 17 bases between them. Germline CDR1 and CDR2: SGHRS and YFSETQ. The chain uses TRBV5-1 and TRBJ2-1; D gene ambiguous. The sequenced sample consisted of naive CD4+ T cells sorted from blood. The sample's subset: CD45RA+ positively selected. The source is a man between 18 and 35 years old in good health. The CDR3 here is CASSPQWAQSSYNEQFF. In DNA, the CDR3 is TGCGCCAGCAGCCCACAGTGGGCGCAGAGCTCCTACAATGAGCAGTTCTTC.